The sequence of this T cell receptor beta chain was determined in a study of a mutant IDH1 vaccine in newly diagnosed glioma. On the study more broadly: Treated patients, roughly 62% male and roughly 40% female, averaged approximately 40 years of age. The earlier regimen, radiotherapy, temozolomide, or both, was most often both. Notes on the study in general: Apparently, pseudoprogression bore no relation to changes among the top peripheral T cell clonotypes.

The assay was immunoSEQ multiplex PCR, and TCRdb's table has in-frame clones only and misses some. This sample carries about 33,000 clones, about nine tenths of them seen once, and the ten largest clones take around 4.8%. With respect to this clone: Its target is not known.

Time point reported: baseline, week 1 (first vaccination visit). Treatment: pre-vaccination baseline after standard-of-care therapy. Each donor presented with a new WHO grade 3 or 4 astrocytoma that tested IDH1-mutant and showed ATRX loss. The CDR3 is 14 amino acids. Germline CDR1 reads SGHRS; CDR2 reads YFSETQ. With V trimmed by 4 bases and J by 2 bases, 5 bases remained unmatched. The sequence came from a middle-aged woman with glioma. This chain joins TRBV5-1 and TRBJ1-2; TRBD1 agrees at 7 bases. This specimen consisted of PBMCs, obtained from a glioma patient treated with radiotherapy, temozolomide or both. This CDR3 reads CASSTGTANYGYTF. In nucleotides, the CDR3 is TGCGCCAGCAGCACCGGGACAGCAAACTATGGCTACACCTTC. Using reference TRBV5-1 and TRBJ1-2 for the parts outside the CDR3, the full variable domain is KAGVTQTPRYLIKTRGQQVTLSCSPISGHRSVSWYQQTPGQGLQFLFEYFSETQRNKGNFPGRFSGRQFSNSRSEMNVSTLELGDSALYLCASSTGTANYGYTFGSGTRLTVV.